Shown below are 23 T cell receptor beta chains from a single sample sequenced in a study of cytomegalovirus exposure and HLA in healthy donors. Only in-frame clones appear in the TCRdb table, and some are missing; sequencing was by immunoSEQ multiplex PCR. The sample includes approximately 150,000 clones, about nine tenths of them seen just once. Sequencing input: PBMCs. These receptors came from a man aged 18 to 30 in good health and CMV-seropositive.

On this clone: At the DNA level, this CDR3 is encoded by other sequences in the same sample as well. V usage is TRBV9 and J usage is TRBJ1-1; D is perhaps TRBD1 (5 bases). This CDR3 is 14 amino acids long. The V gene's germline CDR1 is SGDLS and CDR2 YYNGEE. The germline V and J ends were trimmed by 2 bases and 0 bases, with 8 bases remaining between them. The CDR3 region is CASSVGQLNTEAFF. CDR3 DNA sequence: TGTGCCAGCAGCGTGGGGCAGTTGAACACTGAAGCTTTCTTT.

The chain is built from TRBV7-6 and TRBJ1-2, with 9 bases matching TRBD1. The CDR3 totals 15 residues. Germline V gene sequence: CDR1 SGHVS, CDR2 FNYEAQ. V was pared by 5 bases and J by 4 bases, with 8 bases of the junction left unmatched. The CDR3 protein is CASSPGQGMSYGYTF. CDR3 sequence (DNA): TGTGCCAGCAGCCCAGGACAGGGGATGTCCTATGGCTACACCTTC. The full variable domain, its missing parts supplied by reference TRBV7-6 and TRBJ1-2, is GAGVSQSPRYKVTKRGQDVALRCDPISGHVSLYWYRQALGQGPEFLTYFNYEAQQDKSGLPNDRFSAERPEGSISTLTIQRTEQRDSAMYRCASSPGQGMSYGYTFGSGTRLTVV.

Only one count was recorded for this clone. The chain recombines TRBV29-1 with TRBJ1-1; maybe TRBD1 (5 bases). Between the trimmed V and J ends, which lost 5 bases and 4 bases, there was a span of 14 bases. The CDR3 runs 13 residues. Germline loops: CDR1 SQVTM, CDR2 ANQGSEA. The chain's CDR3 is CSVPTALSTEAFF. As DNA, the CDR3 is TGCAGCGTTCCGACAGCCCTTAGCACTGAAGCTTTCTTT.

This chain joins TRBV20-1 and TRBJ2-1; D unresolved. CDR1 DFQATT and CDR2 SNEGSKA come from the germline V gene (reference sequence). Trimming took 7 bases from V and 1 from J, leaving 5 bases between them. CDR3 length: 11 residues. CDR3 nucleotides: TGCAGTGTCAGGTCCTACAATGAGCAGTTCTTC. This gives the protein CSVRSYNEQFF.

The gene calls are TRBV5-1 and TRBJ2-1; D not resolved. V was pared by 1 base and J by 9 bases, with 8 bases between. Germline V gene lookup returns CDR1 SGHRS and CDR2 YFSETQ. This CDR3 contains 12 residues. CDR3 region: CASSLHPGEQFF. The DNA for the CDR3 is TGCGCCAGCAGCTTGCATCCAGGTGAGCAGTTCTTC. Full variable domain (remainder filled in from reference TRBV5-1 and TRBJ2-1): KAGVTQTPRYLIKTRGQQVTLSCSPISGHRSVSWYQQTPGQGLQFLFEYFSETQRNKGNFPGRFSGRQFSNSRSEMNVSTLELGDSALYLCASSLHPGEQFFGPGTRLTVL.

J is TRBJ2-7 and V is TRBV25-1, with D possibly matching TRBD1 (6 bases). Germline V lookup: CDR1 MGHDK, CDR2 SYGVNS. V lost 1 base and J 7 bases, leaving 17 bases between the germline ends. The CDR3 sequence is 15 residues long. The CDR3 is CASSESWTVQREQYF. In DNA, the CDR3 is TGTGCCAGCAGTGAATCGTGGACAGTTCAGAGGGAGCAGTACTTC.

The chain is built from TRBV19 and TRBJ2-3; TRBD2 agrees at 7 bases. The J segment lost 4 bases and the V segment lost 3 bases, leaving 7 bases of the junction unmatched. Per germline, CDR1 LNHDA and CDR2 SQIVND (reference sequence). The length of the CDR3 is 15 residues. The CDR3 bases are TGTGCCAGTAGTATCAGGCGGGAGACCCCAGATACGCAGTATTTT. Its protein product is CASSIRRETPDTQYF.

The chain combines TRBV9 with TRBJ2-1; 11 positions match TRBD1. This CDR3 has 16 amino acids. Germline V lookup: CDR1 SGDLS, CDR2 YYNGEE. Trimming took 4 bases from V and 5 from J; bases not matched to a gene: 8. DNA of the CDR3: TGTGCCAGCAGCCCCAGGGGGGGACAGGGGGACAATGAGCAGTTCTTC. Translation gives CASSPRGGQGDNEQFF.

The V and J genes are TRBV4-2 and TRBJ1-4, with D perhaps matching TRBD1 (5 bases). The germline V gene has CDR1 LGHNA and CDR2 YNFKEQ. The length of the CDR3 is 15 residues. V was shortened by 5 bases and J by 6 bases, with 16 bases between the two germline ends. The CDR3 loop reads CASSSQGRPDEKLFF. CDR3 sequence (DNA): TGTGCCAGCAGCTCCCAGGGCCGACCGGATGAAAAACTGTTTTTT.

The V and J genes are TRBV14 and TRBJ2-4; 10 bases agree with TRBD1. The germline CDR1 and CDR2 sequences are SGHDN and FVKESK. Unmatched junction bases numbered 1, after V lost 3 bases and J lost 8 bases. The CDR3 contains 13 residues. CDR3 coding DNA: TGTGCCAGCAGCCAGGACAGGGGGGACATTCAGTACTTC. This encodes CASSQDRGDIQYF.

This clone was picked up one time. The J gene is TRBJ1-2, the V gene TRBV5-1; TRBD1 might be the D (5 bases). Germline V gene data show CDR1 as SGHRS and CDR2 as YFSETQ. The CDR3 runs 12 residues. Deletions cut 5 bases from V and 6 bases from J, with 11 bases between. As DNA, the CDR3 is TGCGCCAGCAGGGCAGAAGGGGATGGCTACACCTTC. The encoded protein is CASRAEGDGYTF.

This chain joins TRBV5-1 and TRBJ2-1; 12 bases fit TRBD2. CDR3 length equals 15 residues. Germline V CDR1 and CDR2: SGHRS, YFSETQ. After removal of 4 bases from V and 9 bases from J, the junction contained 8 bases not matched to a gene. In DNA, the CDR3 is TGCGCCAGCAGCCCGGGACTAGCGGGTGGAGGTGAGCAGTTCTTC. This gives the protein CASSPGLAGGGEQFF.

The chain links TRBV7-9 to TRBJ2-7; weak D call: TRBD1 (5 bases). V was trimmed by 4 bases and J by 3 bases, leaving 13 bases between them. The CDR3 totals 14 residues. Germline lookup yields CDR1 SEHNR and CDR2 FQNEAQ (reference sequence). The CDR3 DNA reads as TGTGCCAGCAGCTACGCCGGGCAGGGCTACGAGCAGTACTTC. Translated, it gives CASSYAGQGYEQYF.

The gene calls are TRBV27 and TRBJ2-1; D is undetermined. The germline V and J ends were trimmed by 5 bases and 6 bases, with 11 bases remaining between them. The germline CDR1 and CDR2 sequences are MNHEY and SMNVEV (reference sequence). The CDR3 totals 13 residues. Here the CDR3 reads CASSDIQFNEQFF. The CDR3 coding sequence is TGTGCCAGCAGTGATATCCAGTTCAATGAGCAGTTCTTC.

V and J are TRBV7-6 and TRBJ1-5; D perhaps matches TRBD1 (6 bases). The V end lost 4 bases, the J end lost 14 bases, and 18 bases lay between the germline ends. The germline gives CDR1 SGHVS, CDR2 FNYEAQ. The CDR3 spans 13 residues. The CDR3 sequence: CASSSSTGQPKHF. For the CDR3, the DNA is TGTGCCAGCAGCTCCTCCACCGGACAGCCGAAGCATTTT.

The rearrangement joins TRBV6-7 to TRBJ2-1, with D possibly being TRBD2 (5 bases). TRBV6-7 is flagged as an ORF with uncertain function. V was shortened by 8 bases and J by 7 bases, with 18 bases between the two germline ends. This CDR3 has 14 amino acids. The DNA for the CDR3 is TGTGCCAGCCCAGATCGGCTAGCTGGAAATGAGCAGTTCTTC. It specifies CASPDRLAGNEQFF.

This clone was recorded once. The chain employs TRBV4-1 and TRBJ1-1; TRBD1 might be the D (6 bases). Trimming left V 0 bases short and J 4 bases short, with 12 bases between. The CDR3 runs to 15 residues. From germline, CDR1 is MGHRA and CDR2 YSYEKL. The CDR3 here is CASSQEAGESTEAFF. The CDR3, as DNA: TGCGCCAGCAGCCAAGAAGCAGGGGAGAGCACTGAAGCTTTCTTT.

This chain uses TRBV2 with TRBJ2-7, with D maybe TRBD2 (5 bases). Germline V gives CDR1 SNHLY, CDR2 FYNNEI. V was trimmed by 6 bases and J by 2 bases, leaving 11 bases between them. The CDR3 runs to 13 residues. The CDR3 nucleotides are TGTGCCAGCAGGAAGCGGTACCCCTACGAGCAGTACTTC. Encoded protein: CASRKRYPYEQYF.

The V and J genes are TRBV2 and TRBJ1-2; possibly TRBD1 for D (5 bases). The CDR3 sequence is 13 residues long. The V end was cut by 9 bases, the J end by 3 bases, with 14 bases between. The germline V gene encodes CDR1 SNHLY and CDR2 FYNNEI. The CDR3 loop reads CASTDSLYYGYTF. CDR3 coding DNA: TGTGCCAGTACAGACAGCTTATACTATGGCTACACCTTC.

V gene TRBV9 combines with J gene TRBJ1-2, with D tentatively TRBD1 (6 bases). The CDR3 has 14 residues. The germline gives CDR1 SGDLS, CDR2 YYNGEE. V was pared by 7 bases and J by 7 bases, with 20 bases between. This CDR3 is CASALGQGLGGYTF. CDR3 sequence (DNA): TGTGCCAGCGCCTTGGGTCAGGGGTTAGGTGGCTACACCTTC.

The chain joins TRBV4-3 to TRBJ1-4; D is ambiguous. V dropped 4 bases and J dropped 5 bases, with 14 bases sitting between them. This CDR3 comprises 15 residues. Germline V gives CDR1 LGHNA, CDR2 YSLEER. CDR3 sequence reads: CASSPSVSDNEKLFF. The CDR3 nucleotides read TGCGCCAGCAGCCCCAGCGTCAGTGACAATGAAAAACTGTTTTTT.

The chain links TRBV18 to TRBJ2-3, with 12 bases matching TRBD2. This CDR3 comprises 19 residues. Germline assignment: CDR1 KGHSH and CDR2 LQKENI. V gave up 2 bases and J gave up 0 bases; unmatched junction bases: 9. The CDR3 loop is CASSPSPTSGGISTDTQYF. The DNA of the CDR3 is TGTGCCAGCTCACCAAGCCCTACTAGCGGGGGGATTAGCACAGATACGCAGTATTTT.

The chain links TRBV28 to TRBJ2-1; D unresolved. CDR3 length: 13 amino acids. V was trimmed by 5 bases and J by 6 bases, leaving 11 bases between them. Looked up from germline, CDR1 is MDHEN and CDR2 is SYDVKM. DNA of the CDR3: TGTGCCAGCAGTCCCCCACCTAGCAATGAGCAGTTCTTC. This codes for CASSPPPSNEQFF.